These 8 T cell receptor beta chains originate from one sample sequenced in a study of cytomegalovirus exposure and HLA in healthy donors. Vbeta (60) and Jbeta (13) primers were used in the PCR. Here immunoSEQ multiplex PCR was the method, and the copy in TCRdb shows in-frame clones only, minus some. In the table there are roughly 100,000 clones, approximately 86% of which are singletons. The material sequenced was PBMCs. The receptors derive from a young man in good health and CMV-seronegative.

This clone came up once. CDR3 loop: CASSPPFREGNEQFF. DNA of the CDR3: TGTGCCAGCAGCCCCCCCTTCAGGGAGGGCAATGAGCAGTTCTTC. V and J are TRBV7-9 and TRBJ2-1; 7 bases are a match to TRBD2. CDR1 is SEHNR and CDR2 is FQNEAQ in the germline V gene (reference sequence). The CDR3 is 15 residues long. J was trimmed by 6 bases and V by 5 bases; bases with no gene match: 10.

The rearrangement joins TRBV6-5 to TRBJ2-5, with a tentative D call TRBD1 (6 bases). Germline CDR1 MNHEY, CDR2 SVGAGI. The CDR3 runs 14 residues. The germline V and J ends were trimmed by 7 bases and 2 bases, with 14 bases remaining between them. CDR3 DNA sequence: TGTGCCAGCAAACTCCAGGGGTGGCAAGAGACCCAGTACTTC. This gives the protein CASKLQGWQETQYF.

The chain links TRBV9 to TRBJ2-5, with D possibly TRBD2 on 5 matching bases. The CDR3 is 14 amino acids. V was trimmed by 0 bases and J by 5 bases, leaving 11 bases between them. The germline CDR1 and CDR2 sequences are SGDLS and YYNGEE. The CDR3 loop reads CASSVDEGWETQYF. The CDR3 bases are TGTGCCAGCAGCGTAGATGAGGGTTGGGAGACCCAGTACTTC.

The chain employs TRBV29-1 and TRBJ1-1; D gene unclear. This CDR3 region has 10 residues. In germline, CDR1 is SQVTM, CDR2 ANQGSEA. V was clipped by 6 bases and J by 1 base, with 3 bases between them. The DNA for the CDR3 is TGCAGCGTCCAGAACACTGAAGCTTTCTTT. It yields the protein CSVQNTEAFF. The whole variable domain, filled in from reference TRBV29-1 and TRBJ1-1, reads SAVISQKPSRDICQRGTSLTIQCQVDSQVTMMFWYRQQPGQSLTLIATANQGSEATYESGFVIDKFPISRPNLTFSTLTVSNMSPEDSSIYLCSVQNTEAFFGQGTRLTVV.

This clone was seen once. The rearrangement uses TRBV15 and TRBJ2-4, with D perhaps matching TRBD2 (5 bases). Germline V gene lookup returns CDR1 LNHNV and CDR2 YYDKDF (reference sequence). V was trimmed by 0 bases and J by 0 bases, leaving 9 bases between them. CDR3 length: 16 residues. CDR3 residues: CATSRDFGGAKNIQYF. DNA for the CDR3: TGTGCCACCAGCAGAGATTTTGGAGGAGCCAAAAACATTCAGTACTTC.

The chain links TRBV11-2 to TRBJ1-1; 8 bases line up with TRBD1. The CDR3 totals 15 residues. Germline V gives CDR1 SGHAT, CDR2 FQNNGV. V trimming: 5 bases; J trimming: 1 base; junction bases outside the gene matches: 6. The CDR3 protein is CASSPWTGRNTEAFF. For the CDR3, the DNA is TGTGCCAGCAGCCCCTGGACAGGGAGGAACACTGAAGCTTTCTTT.

Remarks on this clone: The junction does not match germline at one end; this may be a read error. The CDR3 sequence is CASSSLGASETQYF. DNA of the CDR3: TGTGCCAGCAGTTCCCTGGGAGCTTCGGAGACCCAGTACTTC. The V and J genes are TRBV10-3 and TRBJ2-5, with D possibly being TRBD2 (5 bases). The CDR3 has 14 residues. Germline V gives CDR1 ENHRY, CDR2 SYGVKD.

The rearrangement uses TRBV9 and TRBJ1-2; D unclear. Trimming stripped 3 bases from V and 6 bases from J, with 6 bases between. Germline CDR1 reads SGDLS; CDR2 reads YYNGEE. The CDR3 totals 11 residues. The CDR3 region is CASSAQNGYTF. The CDR3 nucleotides read TGTGCCAGCAGCGCGCAGAATGGCTACACCTTC.